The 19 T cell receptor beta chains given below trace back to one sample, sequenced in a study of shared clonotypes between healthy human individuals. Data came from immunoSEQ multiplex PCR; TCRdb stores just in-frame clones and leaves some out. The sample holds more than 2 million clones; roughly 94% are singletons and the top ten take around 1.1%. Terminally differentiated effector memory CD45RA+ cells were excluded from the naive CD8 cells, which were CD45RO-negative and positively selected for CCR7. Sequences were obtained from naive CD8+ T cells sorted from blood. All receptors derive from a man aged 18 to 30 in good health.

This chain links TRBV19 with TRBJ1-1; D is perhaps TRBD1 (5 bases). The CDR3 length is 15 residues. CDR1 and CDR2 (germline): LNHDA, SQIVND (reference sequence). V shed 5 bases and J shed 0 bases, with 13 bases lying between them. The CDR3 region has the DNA TGTGCCAGTAGTTGGGGCCCGAACATGAACACTGAAGCTTTCTTT. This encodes CASSWGPNMNTEAFF.

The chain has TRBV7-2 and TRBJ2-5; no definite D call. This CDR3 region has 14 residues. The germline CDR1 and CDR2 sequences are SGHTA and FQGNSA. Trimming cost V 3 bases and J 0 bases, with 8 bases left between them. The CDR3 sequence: CASSFWPHQETQYF. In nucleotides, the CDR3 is TGTGCCAGCAGCTTTTGGCCGCACCAAGAGACCCAGTACTTC.

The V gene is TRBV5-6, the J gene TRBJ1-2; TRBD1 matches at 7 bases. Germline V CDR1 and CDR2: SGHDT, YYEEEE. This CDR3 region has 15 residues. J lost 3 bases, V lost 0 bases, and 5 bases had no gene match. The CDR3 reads CASSLVPGGDYGYTF. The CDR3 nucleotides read TGTGCCAGCAGCTTGGTACCAGGGGGAGACTATGGCTACACCTTC.

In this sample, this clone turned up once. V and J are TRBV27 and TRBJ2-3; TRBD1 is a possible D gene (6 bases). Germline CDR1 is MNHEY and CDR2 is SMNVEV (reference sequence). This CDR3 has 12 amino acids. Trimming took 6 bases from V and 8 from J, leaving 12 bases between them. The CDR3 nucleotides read TGTGCCAGCAGCCCCACCAGGGGTACGCAGTATTTT. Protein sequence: CASSPTRGTQYF.

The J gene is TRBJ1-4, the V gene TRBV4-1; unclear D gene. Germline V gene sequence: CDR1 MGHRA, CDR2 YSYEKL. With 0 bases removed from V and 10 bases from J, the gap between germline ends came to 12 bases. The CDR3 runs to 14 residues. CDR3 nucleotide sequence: TGCGCCAGCAGCCAAGAAACGGCGTCTGGAAAACTGTTTTTT. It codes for CASSQETASGKLFF.

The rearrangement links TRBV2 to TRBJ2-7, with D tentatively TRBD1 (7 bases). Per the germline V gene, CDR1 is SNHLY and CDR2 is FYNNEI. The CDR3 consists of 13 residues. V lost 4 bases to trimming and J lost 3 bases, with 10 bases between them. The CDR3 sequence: CASSGGDSYEQYF. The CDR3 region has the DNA TGTGCCAGCAGTGGGGGGGACAGCTACGAGCAGTACTTC.

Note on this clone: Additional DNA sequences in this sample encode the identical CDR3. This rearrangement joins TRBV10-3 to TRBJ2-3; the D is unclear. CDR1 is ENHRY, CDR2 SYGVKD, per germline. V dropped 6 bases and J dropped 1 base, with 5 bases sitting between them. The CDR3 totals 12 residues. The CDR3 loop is CAIRQGTDTQYF. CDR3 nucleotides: TGTGCCATCAGGCAGGGCACAGATACGCAGTATTTT.

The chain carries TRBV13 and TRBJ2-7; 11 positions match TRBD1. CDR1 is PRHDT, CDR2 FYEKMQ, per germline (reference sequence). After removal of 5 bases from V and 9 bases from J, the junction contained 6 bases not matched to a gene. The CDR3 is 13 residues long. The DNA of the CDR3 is TGTGCCAGCAGCCAGGGACAGGGGGGCGGGCAGTACTTC. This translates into CASSQGQGGGQYF.

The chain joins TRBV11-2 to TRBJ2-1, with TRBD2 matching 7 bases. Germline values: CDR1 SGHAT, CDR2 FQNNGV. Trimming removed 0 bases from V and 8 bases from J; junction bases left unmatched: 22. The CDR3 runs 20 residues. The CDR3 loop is CASSLDGNSGPPYPWHEQFF. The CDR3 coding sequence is TGTGCCAGCAGCTTAGACGGGAATAGCGGGCCTCCCTATCCTTGGCATGAGCAGTTCTTC.

The CDR3 spells CASSYGGNQPQHF. CDR3 coding DNA: TGTGCCAGCAGTTACGGAGGGAATCAGCCCCAGCATTTT. The V call is TRBV28, the J call TRBJ1-5, with unresolved D. Germline lookup yields CDR1 MDHEN and CDR2 SYDVKM. The CDR3 is 13 amino acids. V shed 4 bases and J shed 4 bases, with 8 bases lying between them.

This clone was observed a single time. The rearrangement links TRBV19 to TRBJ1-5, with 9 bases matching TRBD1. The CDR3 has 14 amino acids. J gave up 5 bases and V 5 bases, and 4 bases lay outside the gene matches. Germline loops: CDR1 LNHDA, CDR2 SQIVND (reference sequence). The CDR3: CASSPWTGDQPQHF. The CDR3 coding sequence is TGTGCCAGTAGTCCCTGGACAGGGGATCAGCCCCAGCATTTT.

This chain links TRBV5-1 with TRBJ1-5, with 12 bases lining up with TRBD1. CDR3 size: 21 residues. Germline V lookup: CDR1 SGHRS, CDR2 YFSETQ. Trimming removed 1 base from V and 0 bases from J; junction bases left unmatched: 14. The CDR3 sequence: CASSLYRGQGAWVYSNQPQHF. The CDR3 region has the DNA TGCGCCAGCAGCTTGTATCGGGGACAGGGGGCGTGGGTCTATAGCAATCAGCCCCAGCATTTT.

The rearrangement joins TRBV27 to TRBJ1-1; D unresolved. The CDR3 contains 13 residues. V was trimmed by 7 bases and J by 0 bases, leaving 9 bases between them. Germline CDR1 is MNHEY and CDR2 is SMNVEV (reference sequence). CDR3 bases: TGTGCCAGCAATTACGGGCTGAACACTGAAGCTTTCTTT. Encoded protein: CASNYGLNTEAFF.

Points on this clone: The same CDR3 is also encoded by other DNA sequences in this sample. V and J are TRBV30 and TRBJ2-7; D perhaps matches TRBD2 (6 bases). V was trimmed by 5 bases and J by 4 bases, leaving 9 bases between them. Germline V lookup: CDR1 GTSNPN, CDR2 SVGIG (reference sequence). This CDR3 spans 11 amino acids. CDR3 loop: CAWSTSYEQYF. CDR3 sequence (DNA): TGTGCCTGGTCGACTAGTTACGAGCAGTACTTC.

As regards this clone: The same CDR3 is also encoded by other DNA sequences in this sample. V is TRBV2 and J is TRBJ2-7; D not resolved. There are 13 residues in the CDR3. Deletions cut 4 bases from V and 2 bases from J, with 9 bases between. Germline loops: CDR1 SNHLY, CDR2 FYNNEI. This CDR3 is CASSGGDAYEQYF. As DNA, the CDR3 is TGTGCCAGCAGTGGTGGCGACGCCTACGAGCAGTACTTC.

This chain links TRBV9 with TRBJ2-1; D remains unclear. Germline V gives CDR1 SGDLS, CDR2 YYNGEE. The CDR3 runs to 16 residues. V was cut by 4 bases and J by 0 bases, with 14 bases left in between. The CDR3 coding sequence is TGTGCCAGCAGCAATAATCTGGGTAGCTCCTACAATGAGCAGTTCTTC. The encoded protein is CASSNNLGSSYNEQFF. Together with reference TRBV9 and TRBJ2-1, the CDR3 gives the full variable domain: DSGVTQTPKHLITATGQRVTLRCSPRSGDLSVYWYQQSLDQGLQFLIQYYNGEERAKGNILERFSAQQFPDLHSELNLSSLELGDSALYFCASSNNLGSSYNEQFFGPGTRLTVL.

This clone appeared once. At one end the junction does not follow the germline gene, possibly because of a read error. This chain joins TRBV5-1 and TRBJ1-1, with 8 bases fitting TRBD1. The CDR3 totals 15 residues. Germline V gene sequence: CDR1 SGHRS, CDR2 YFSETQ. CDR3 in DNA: TGCGCCAGCACCTTGACAGGGGAATCCCATTTTGAAGCTTTCTTT. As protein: CASTLTGESHFEAFF.

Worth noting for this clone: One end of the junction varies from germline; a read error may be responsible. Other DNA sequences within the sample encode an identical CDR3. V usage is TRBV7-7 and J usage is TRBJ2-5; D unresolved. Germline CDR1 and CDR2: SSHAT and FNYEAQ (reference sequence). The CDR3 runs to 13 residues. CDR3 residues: CASSSGPEETQYF. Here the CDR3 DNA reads TGTGCTAGCAGCTCCGGACCAGAAGAGACCCAGTACTTC.

CDR3: CASRWTDGYGYTF. The CDR3 DNA reads TGTGCCAGCAGATGGACAGATGGCTATGGCTACACCTTC. This chain links TRBV27 with TRBJ1-2; D is possibly TRBD1 (6 bases). Germline V gene sequence: CDR1 MNHEY, CDR2 SMNVEV (reference sequence). Trimming took off 6 bases at V and 4 bases at J, with 12 bases between the two ends. This CDR3 contains 13 residues.